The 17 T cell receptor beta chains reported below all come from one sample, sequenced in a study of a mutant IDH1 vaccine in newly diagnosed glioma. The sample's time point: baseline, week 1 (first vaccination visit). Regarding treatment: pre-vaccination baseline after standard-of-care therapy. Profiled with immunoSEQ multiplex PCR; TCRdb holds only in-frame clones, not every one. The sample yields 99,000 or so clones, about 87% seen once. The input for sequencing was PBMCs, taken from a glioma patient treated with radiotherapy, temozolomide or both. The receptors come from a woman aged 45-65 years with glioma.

The CDR3 reads CASSAQPGAYGYTF. The CDR3 DNA is TGTGCCAGCAGCGCTCAACCCGGGGCCTATGGCTACACCTTC. The chain links TRBV6-4 to TRBJ1-2, with D perhaps matching TRBD1 (5 bases). Looked up from germline, CDR1 is MRHNA and CDR2 is SNTAGT. The CDR3 has 14 amino acids. Trimming removed 6 bases from V and 4 bases from J, with 15 bases in between.

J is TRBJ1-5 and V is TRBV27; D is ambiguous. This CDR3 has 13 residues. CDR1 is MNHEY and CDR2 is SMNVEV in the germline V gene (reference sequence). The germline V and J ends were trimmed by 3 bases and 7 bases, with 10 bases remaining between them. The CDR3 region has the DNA TGTGCCAGCAGTTTCTCCCAAGGACAGCCCCAGCATTTT. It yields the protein CASSFSQGQPQHF.

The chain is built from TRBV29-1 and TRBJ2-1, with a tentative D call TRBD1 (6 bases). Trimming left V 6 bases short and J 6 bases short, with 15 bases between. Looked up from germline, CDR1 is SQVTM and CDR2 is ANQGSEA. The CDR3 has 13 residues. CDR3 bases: TGCAGCGTATCACAGGGCGGTCGCAATGAGCAGTTCTTC. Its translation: CSVSQGGRNEQFF.

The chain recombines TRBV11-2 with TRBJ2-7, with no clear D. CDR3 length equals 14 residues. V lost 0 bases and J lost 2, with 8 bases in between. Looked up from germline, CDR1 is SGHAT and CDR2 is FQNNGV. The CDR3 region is CASSLDAVPYEQYF. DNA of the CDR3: TGTGCCAGCAGCTTAGACGCGGTACCCTACGAGCAGTACTTC.

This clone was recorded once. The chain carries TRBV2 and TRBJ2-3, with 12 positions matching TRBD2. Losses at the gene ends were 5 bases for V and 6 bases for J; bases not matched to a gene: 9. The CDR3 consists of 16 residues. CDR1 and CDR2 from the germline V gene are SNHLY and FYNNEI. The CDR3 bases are TGTGCCAGCAGTTTCGGACTAGCGGGGCCAACGGATACGCAGTATTTT. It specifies CASSFGLAGPTDTQYF. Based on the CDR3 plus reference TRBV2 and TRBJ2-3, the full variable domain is EPEVTQTPSHQVTQMGQEVILRCVPISNHLYFYWYRQILGQKVEFLVSFYNNEISEKSEIFDDQFSVERPDGSNFTLKIRSTKLEDSAMYFCASSFGLAGPTDTQYFGPGTRLTVL.

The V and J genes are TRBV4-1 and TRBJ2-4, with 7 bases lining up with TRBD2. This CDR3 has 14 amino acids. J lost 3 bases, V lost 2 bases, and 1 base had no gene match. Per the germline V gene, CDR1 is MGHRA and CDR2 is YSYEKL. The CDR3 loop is CASSQRTSKNIQYF. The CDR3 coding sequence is TGCGCCAGCAGCCAAAGGACTAGCAAAAACATTCAGTACTTC.

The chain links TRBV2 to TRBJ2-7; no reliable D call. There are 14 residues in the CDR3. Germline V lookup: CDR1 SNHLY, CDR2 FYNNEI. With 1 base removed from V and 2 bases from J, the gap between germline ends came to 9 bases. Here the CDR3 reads CASSEVVGTYEQYF. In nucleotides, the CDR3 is TGTGCCAGCAGTGAAGTGGTGGGTACCTACGAGCAGTACTTC.

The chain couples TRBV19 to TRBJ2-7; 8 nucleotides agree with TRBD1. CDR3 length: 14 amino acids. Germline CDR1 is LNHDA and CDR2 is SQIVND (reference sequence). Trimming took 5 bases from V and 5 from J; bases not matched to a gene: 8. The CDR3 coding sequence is TGTGCCAGTAGTGGGGGACAGGTGAGGCACGAGCAGTACTTC. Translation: CASSGGQVRHEQYF.

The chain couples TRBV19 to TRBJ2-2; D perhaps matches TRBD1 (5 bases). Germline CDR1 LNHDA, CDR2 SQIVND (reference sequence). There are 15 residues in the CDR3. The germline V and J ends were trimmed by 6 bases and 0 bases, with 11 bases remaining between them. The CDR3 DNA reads TGTGCCAGTAGAACCGAAGGGGCGAACACCGGGGAGCTGTTTTTT. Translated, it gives CASRTEGANTGELFF.

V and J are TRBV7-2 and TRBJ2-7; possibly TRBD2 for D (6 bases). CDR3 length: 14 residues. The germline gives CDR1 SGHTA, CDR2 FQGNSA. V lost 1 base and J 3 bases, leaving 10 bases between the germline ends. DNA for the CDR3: TGTGCCAGCAGCTTAGGGGGACTCGTCTACGAGCAGTACTTC. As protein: CASSLGGLVYEQYF.

This CDR3 is CASSPPIGIGYGYTF. The CDR3 nucleotides read TGTGCCAGCTCACCACCGATAGGGATCGGCTATGGCTACACCTTC. The chain is built from TRBV18 and TRBJ1-2; D gene unclear. The CDR3 totals 15 residues. Looked up from germline, CDR1 is KGHSH and CDR2 is LQKENI. V lost 0 bases and J 4 bases, leaving 12 bases between the germline ends.

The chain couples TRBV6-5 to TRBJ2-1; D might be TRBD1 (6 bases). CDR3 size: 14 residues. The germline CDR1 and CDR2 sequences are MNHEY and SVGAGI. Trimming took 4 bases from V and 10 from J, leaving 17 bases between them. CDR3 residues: CASSFLGALGEQFF. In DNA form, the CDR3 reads TGTGCCAGCAGTTTCTTGGGGGCCTTGGGGGAGCAGTTCTTC.

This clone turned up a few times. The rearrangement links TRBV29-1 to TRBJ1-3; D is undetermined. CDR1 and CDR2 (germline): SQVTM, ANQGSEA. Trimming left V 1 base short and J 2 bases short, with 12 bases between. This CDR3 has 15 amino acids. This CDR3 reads CSVEGFDMPGNTIYF. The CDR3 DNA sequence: TGCAGCGTTGAAGGGTTTGACATGCCTGGAAACACCATATATTTT.

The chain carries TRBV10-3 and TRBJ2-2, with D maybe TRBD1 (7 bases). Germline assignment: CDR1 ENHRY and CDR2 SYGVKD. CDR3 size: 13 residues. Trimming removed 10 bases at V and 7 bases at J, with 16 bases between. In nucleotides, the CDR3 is TGTGCCACGAATGGACAGGAGGGCGGGGAGCTGTTTTTT. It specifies CATNGQEGGELFF.

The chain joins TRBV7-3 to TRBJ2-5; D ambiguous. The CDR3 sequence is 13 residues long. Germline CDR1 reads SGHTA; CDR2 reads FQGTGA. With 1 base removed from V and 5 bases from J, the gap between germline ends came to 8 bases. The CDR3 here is CASSLIRHETQYF. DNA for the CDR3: TGTGCCAGCAGCTTAATACGTCACGAGACCCAGTACTTC. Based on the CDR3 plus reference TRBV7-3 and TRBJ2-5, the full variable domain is GAGVSQTPSNKVTEKGKYVELRCDPISGHTALYWYRQSLGQGPEFLIYFQGTGAADDSGLPNDRFFAVRPEGSVSTLKIQRTERGDSAVYLCASSLIRHETQYFGPGTRLLVL.

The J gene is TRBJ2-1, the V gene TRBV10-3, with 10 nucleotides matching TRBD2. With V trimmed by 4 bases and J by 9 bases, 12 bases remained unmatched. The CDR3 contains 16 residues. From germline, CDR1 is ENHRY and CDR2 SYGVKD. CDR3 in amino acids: CAISGGLAGARGEQFF. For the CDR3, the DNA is TGTGCCATCAGTGGGGGGCTAGCGGGGGCCAGAGGTGAGCAGTTCTTC.

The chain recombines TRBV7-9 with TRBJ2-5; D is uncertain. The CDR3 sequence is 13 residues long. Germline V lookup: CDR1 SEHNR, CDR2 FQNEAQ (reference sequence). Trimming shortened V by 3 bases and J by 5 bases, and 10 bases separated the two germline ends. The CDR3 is CASSLGSTETQYF. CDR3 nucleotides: TGTGCCAGCAGCTTGGGAAGTACGGAGACCCAGTACTTC.